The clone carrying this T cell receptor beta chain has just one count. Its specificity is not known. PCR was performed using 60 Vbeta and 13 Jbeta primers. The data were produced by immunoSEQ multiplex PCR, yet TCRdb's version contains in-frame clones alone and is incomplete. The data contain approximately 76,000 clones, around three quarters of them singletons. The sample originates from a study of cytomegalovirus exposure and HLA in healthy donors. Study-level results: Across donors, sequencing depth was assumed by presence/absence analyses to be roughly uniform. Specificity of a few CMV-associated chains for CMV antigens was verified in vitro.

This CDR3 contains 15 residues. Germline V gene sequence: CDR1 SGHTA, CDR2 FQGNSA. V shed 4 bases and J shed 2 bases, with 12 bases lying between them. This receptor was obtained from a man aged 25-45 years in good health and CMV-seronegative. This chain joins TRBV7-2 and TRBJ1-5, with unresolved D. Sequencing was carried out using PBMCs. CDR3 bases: TGTGCCAGCAGCTATACATCCCGGGGCAATCAGCCCCAGCATTTT. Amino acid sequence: CASSYTSRGNQPQHF.